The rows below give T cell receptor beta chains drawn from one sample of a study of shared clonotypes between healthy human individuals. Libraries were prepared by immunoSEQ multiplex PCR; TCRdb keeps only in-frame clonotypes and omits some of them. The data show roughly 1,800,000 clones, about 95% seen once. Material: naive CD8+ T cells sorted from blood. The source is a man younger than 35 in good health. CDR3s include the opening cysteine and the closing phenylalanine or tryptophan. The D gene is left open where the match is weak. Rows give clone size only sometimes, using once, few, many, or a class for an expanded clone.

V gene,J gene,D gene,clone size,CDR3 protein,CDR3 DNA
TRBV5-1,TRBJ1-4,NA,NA,CASRPDLATNEKLFF,TGCGCCAGCAGACCGGACCTCGCGACTAATGAAAAACTGTTTTTT
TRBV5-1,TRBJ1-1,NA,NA,CASSSPDRNTEAFF,TGCGCCAGCAGCTCTCCGGACAGGAACACTGAAGCTTTCTTT
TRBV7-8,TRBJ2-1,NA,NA,CASSPRVYSYNEQFF,TGTGCCAGCAGCCCGCGGGTTTACTCCTACAATGAGCAGTTCTTC
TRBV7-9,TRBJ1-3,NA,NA,CASSSSFPPGRNTIYF,TGTGCCAGCAGCTCCTCTTTTCCCCCCGGGCGGAACACCATATATTTT
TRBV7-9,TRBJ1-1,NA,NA,CASSLGPFEAFF,TGTGCCAGCAGCCTCGGACCCTTCGAAGCTTTCTTT
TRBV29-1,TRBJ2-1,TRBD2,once,CSVALTSGSDNEQFF,TGCAGCGTTGCCCTAACTAGCGGGAGTGACAATGAGCAGTTCTTC
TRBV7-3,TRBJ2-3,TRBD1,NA,CASSLSGTGGDTQYF,TGTGCCAGCAGCTTAAGTGGGACAGGGGGTGATACGCAGTATTTT
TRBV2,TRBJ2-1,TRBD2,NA,CAASSGRAPEQFF,TGTGCCGCATCTAGCGGGAGGGCCCCTGAGCAGTTCTTC
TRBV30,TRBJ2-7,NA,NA,CAWSVSYEQYF,TGTGCCTGGAGCGTTTCCTACGAGCAGTACTTC
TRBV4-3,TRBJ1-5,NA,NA,CASSQEWVDSNQPQHF,TGCGCCAGCAGCCAAGAGTGGGTTGATAGCAATCAGCCCCAGCATTTT
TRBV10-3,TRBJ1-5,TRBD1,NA,CAISPGTAGQPQHF,TGTGCCATCAGTCCCGGGACAGCGGGGCAGCCCCAGCATTTT
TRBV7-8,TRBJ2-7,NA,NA,CASSPEGTQYEQYF,TGTGCCAGCAGCCCCGAGGGAACTCAATACGAGCAGTACTTC
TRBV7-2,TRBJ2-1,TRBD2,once,CASSLPLSGGETYNEQFF,TGTGCCAGCAGCCTGCCCCTATCCGGGGGGGAGACCTACAATGAGCAGTTCTTC
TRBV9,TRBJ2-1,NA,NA,CASSVAGKLDEQFF,TGTGCCAGCAGCGTAGCGGGAAAGTTGGATGAGCAGTTCTTC
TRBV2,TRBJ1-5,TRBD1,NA,CASSGTVHNQPQHF,TGTGCCAGCAGCGGGACAGTACACAATCAGCCCCAGCATTTT
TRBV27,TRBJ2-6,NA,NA,CASTAGASGANVLTF,TGTGCCAGCACCGCAGGGGCCTCTGGGGCCAACGTCCTGACTTTC
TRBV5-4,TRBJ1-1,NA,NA,CASSSRGVPLNTEAFF,TGTGCCAGCAGCTCCCGGGGGGTCCCTTTGAACACTGAAGCTTTCTTT
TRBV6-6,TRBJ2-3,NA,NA,CASSSEGSTDTQYF,TGTGCCAGCAGTTCCGAAGGGAGCACAGATACGCAGTATTTT
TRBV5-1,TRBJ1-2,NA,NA,CASSLGRRGIPGQVYGYTF,TGCGCCAGCAGCTTGGGCCGTAGAGGGATCCCGGGTCAGGTCTATGGCTACACCTTC
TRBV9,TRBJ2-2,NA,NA,CASSATNTGELFF,TGTGCCAGCAGCGCCACGAACACCGGGGAGCTGTTTTTT
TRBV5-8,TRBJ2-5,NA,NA,CASSLVGGGRETQYF,TGTGCCAGCAGCTTGGTAGGGGGGGGGCGAGAGACCCAGTACTTC
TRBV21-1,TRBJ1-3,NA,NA,CASSKGVGAKGNTIYF,TGTGCCAGCAGCAAAGGCGTGGGAGCGAAGGGAAACACCATATATTTT
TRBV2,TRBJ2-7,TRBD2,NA,CASKVLAGVYEQYF,TGTGCCAGCAAAGTCCTAGCGGGAGTCTACGAGCAGTACTTC
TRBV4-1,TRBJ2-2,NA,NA,CASSQGWPSTGTGELFF,TGCGCCAGCAGCCAGGGGTGGCCCTCAACAGGAACCGGGGAGCTGTTTTTT
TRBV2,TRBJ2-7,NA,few,CASRDPFVEQYF,TGTGCCAGCAGGGACCCATTTGTCGAGCAGTACTTC
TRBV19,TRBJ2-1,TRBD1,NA,CASSIAGQGFDEQFF,TGTGCCAGTAGTATAGCGGGACAGGGTTTCGATGAGCAGTTCTTC
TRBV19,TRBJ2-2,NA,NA,CASSIEYTGELFF,TGTGCCAGTAGTATAGAGTACACCGGGGAGCTGTTTTTT
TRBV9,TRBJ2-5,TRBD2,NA,CASSVTIAGEQETQYF,TGTGCCAGCAGCGTAACTATAGCGGGGGAACAAGAGACCCAGTACTTC
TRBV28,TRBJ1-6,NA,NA,CASSLLAADNSPLHF,TGTGCCAGCAGTTTGCTCGCAGCCGATAATTCACCCCTCCACTTT
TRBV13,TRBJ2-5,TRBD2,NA,CASSSVPGLGEETQYF,TGTGCCAGCAGCTCCGTACCGGGACTAGGGGAGGAGACCCAGTACTTC
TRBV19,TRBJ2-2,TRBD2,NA,CASSPWTSGSGELFF,TGTGCCAGTAGTCCATGGACTAGCGGGAGCGGGGAGCTGTTTTTT
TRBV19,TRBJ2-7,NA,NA,CASSVGPIYEQYF,TGTGCCAGTAGTGTTGGACCGATCTACGAGCAGTACTTC
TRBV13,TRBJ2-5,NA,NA,CASSSSLDLGTQYF,TGTGCCAGCAGCTCCAGCCTGGATCTCGGGACCCAGTACTTC
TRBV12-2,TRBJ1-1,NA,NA,CASFTEAFF,TGTGCAAGTTTCACTGAAGCTTTCTTT
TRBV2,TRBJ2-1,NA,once,CASSDKGYNEQFF,TGTGCCAGCAGTGACAAAGGGTACAATGAGCAGTTCTTC
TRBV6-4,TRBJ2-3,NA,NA,CASSDFLGADTQYF,TGTGCCAGCAGTGATTTTCTGGGTGCAGATACGCAGTATTTT